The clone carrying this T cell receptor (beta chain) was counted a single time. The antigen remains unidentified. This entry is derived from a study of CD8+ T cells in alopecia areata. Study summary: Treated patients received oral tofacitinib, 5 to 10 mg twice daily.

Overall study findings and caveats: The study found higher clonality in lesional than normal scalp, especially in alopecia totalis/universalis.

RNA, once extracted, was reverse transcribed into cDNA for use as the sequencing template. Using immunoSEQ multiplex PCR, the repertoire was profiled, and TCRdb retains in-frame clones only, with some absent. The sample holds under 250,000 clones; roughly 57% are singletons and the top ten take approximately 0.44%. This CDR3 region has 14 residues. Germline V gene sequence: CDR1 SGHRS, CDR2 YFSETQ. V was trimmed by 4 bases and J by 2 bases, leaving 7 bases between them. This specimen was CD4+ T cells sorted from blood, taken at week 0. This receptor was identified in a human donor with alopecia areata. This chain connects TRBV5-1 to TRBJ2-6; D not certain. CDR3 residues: CASSADPGANVLTF. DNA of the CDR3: TGCGCCAGCAGCGCGGACCCTGGGGCCAACGTCCTGACTTTC.